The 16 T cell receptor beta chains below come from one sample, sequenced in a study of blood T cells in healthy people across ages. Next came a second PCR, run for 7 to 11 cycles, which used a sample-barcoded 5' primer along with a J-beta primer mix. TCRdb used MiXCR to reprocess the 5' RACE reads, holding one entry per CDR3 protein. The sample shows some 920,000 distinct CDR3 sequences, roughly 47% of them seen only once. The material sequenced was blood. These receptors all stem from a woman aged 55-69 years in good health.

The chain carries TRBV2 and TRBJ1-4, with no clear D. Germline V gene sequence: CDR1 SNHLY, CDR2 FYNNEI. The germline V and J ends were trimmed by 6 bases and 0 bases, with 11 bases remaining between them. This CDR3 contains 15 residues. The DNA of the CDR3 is TGTGCCAGCAGGTGGGAACTTGCAACTAATGAAAAACTGTTTTTT. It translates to CASRWELATNEKLFF.

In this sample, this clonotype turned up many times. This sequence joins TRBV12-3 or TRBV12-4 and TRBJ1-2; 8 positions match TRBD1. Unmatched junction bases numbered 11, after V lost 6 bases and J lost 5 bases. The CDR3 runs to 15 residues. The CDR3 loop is CASSLLPGQVYGYTF. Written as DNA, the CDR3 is TGTGCCAGCAGCCTACTTCCGGGACAGGTGTATGGCTACACCTTC.

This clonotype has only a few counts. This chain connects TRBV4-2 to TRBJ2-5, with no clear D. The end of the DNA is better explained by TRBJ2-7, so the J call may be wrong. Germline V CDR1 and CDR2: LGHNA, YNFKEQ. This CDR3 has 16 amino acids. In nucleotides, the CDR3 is TGTGCCAGCAGCCAAGATTTGGCTTTGGCCACGTACGAGCAGTACTTC. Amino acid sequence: CASSQDLALATYEQYF.

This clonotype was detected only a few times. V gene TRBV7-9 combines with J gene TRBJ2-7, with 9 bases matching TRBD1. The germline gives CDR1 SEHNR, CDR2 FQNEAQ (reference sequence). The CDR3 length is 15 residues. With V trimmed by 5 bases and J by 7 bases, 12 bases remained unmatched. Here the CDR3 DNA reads TGTGCCAGCAGCCCGGGACAGGGCTTACGTGAAGAGCAGTACTTC. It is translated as CASSPGQGLREEQYF.

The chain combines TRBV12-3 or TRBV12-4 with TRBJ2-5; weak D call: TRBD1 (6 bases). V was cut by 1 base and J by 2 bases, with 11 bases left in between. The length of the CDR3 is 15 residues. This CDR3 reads CASSLDRGGQETQYF. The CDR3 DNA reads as TGTGCCAGCAGTTTAGACCGAGGGGGACAAGAGACCCAGTACTTC.

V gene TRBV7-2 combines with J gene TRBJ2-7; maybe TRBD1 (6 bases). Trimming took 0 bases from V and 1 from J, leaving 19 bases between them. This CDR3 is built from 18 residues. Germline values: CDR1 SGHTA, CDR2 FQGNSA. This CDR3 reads CASSLAPQGPIRSYEQYF. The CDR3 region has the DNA TGTGCCAGCAGCTTAGCCCCACAGGGCCCAATCCGGTCCTACGAGCAGTACTTC.

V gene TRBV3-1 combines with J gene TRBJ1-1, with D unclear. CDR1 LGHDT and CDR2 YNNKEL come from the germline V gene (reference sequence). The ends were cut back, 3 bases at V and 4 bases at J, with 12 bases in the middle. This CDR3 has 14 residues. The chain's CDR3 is CASSHSQEGTEAFF. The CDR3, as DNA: TGTGCCAGCAGCCATTCTCAGGAGGGCACTGAAGCTTTCTTT.

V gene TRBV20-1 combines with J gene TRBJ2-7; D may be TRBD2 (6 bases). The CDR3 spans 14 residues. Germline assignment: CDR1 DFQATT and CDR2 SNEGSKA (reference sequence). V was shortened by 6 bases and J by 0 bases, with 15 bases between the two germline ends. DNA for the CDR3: TGCAGTGCCACGCCAGCGGGTCCCTCCTACGAGCAGTACTTC. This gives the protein CSATPAGPSYEQYF.

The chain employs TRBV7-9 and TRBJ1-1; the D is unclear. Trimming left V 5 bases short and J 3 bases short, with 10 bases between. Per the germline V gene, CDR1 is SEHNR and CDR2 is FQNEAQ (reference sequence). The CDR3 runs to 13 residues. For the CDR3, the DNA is TGTGCCAGCAGCAGGAGTGTGGACACTGAAGCTTTCTTT. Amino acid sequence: CASSRSVDTEAFF. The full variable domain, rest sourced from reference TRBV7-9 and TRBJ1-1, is DTGVSQNPRHKITKRGQNVTFRCDPISEHNRLYWYRQTLGQGPEFLTYFQNEAQLEKSRLLSDRFSAERPKGSFSTLEIQRTEQGDSAMYLCASSRSVDTEAFFGQGTRLTVV.

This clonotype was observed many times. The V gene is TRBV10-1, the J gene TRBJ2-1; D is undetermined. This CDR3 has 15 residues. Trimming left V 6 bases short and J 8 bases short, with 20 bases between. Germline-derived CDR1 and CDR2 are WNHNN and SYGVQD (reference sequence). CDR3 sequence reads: CASRPSGDRPHEQFF. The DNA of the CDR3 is TGCGCCAGCAGGCCAAGTGGCGATCGCCCCCATGAGCAGTTCTTC.

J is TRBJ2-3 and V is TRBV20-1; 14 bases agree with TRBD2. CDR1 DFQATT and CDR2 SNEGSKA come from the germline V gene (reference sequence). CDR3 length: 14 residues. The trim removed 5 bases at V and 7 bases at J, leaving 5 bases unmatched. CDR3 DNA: TGCAGTGCTCAACGGACTAGCGGGAGGAATACGCAGTATTTT. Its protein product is CSAQRTSGRNTQYF.

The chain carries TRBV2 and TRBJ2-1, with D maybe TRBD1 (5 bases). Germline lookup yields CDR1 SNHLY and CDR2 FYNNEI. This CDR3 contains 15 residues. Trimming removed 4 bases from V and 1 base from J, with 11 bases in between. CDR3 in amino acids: CASSGGPLSYNEQFF. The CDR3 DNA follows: TGTGCCAGCAGTGGGGGCCCTTTATCCTACAATGAGCAGTTCTTC.

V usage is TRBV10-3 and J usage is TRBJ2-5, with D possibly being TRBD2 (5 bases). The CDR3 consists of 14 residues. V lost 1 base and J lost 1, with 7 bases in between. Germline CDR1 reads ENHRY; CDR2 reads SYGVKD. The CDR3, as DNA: TGTGCCATCAGTGAGTTCCGGGGCCAAGAGACCCAGTACTTC. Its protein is CAISEFRGQETQYF.

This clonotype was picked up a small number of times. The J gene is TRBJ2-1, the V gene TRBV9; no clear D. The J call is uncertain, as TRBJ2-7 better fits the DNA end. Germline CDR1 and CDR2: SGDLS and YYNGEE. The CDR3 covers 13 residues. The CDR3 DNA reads TGTGCCAGCAGCGTAGGCAGTTATAACGAGCAGTACTTC. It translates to CASSVGSYNEQYF.

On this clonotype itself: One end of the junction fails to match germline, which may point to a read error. This chain's CDR3 is CASSWRGLASGAIVLTF. The CDR3 coding sequence is TGTGCCAGCAGCTGGAGGGGACTAGCTTCTGGGGCCATCGTCCTGACTTTC. The J gene is TRBJ2-6, the V gene TRBV13; 9 nucleotides match TRBD2. Germline V gene data show CDR1 as PRHDT and CDR2 as FYEKMQ (reference sequence). The CDR3 length is 17 residues.

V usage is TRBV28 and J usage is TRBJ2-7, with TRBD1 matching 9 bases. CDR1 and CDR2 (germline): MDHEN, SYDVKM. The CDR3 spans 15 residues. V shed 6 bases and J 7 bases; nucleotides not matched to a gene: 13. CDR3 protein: CASRVSGTGYDEQYF. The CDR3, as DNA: TGTGCCAGCAGGGTGTCCGGGACAGGGTATGATGAGCAGTACTTC.